The next 18 T cell receptor beta chains were all read from a single sample in a study of shared clonotypes between healthy human individuals. Assay used: immunoSEQ multiplex PCR; TCRdb lists only in-frame clones, some missing. The repertoire holds 520,000 or so clones, with roughly 78% as singletons. The sample taken for sequencing was PBMCs. The receptors originated from a woman aged 40 to 50 in good health. Some clones in this sample may be carry-over from other donors' samples.

This clone was detected once. The V gene is TRBV11-2, the J gene TRBJ2-3; 8 nucleotides match TRBD2. This CDR3 comprises 18 residues. The germline V gene has CDR1 SGHAT and CDR2 FQNNGV. The V and J ends lost 1 base and 3 bases, in that order; junction bases with no gene match: 12. CDR3 coding DNA: TGTGCCAGCAGCTTAGGATGGTCGAGCGGGAGAGGTACAGATACGCAGTATTTT. Translated: CASSLGWSSGRGTDTQYF.

This sequence joins TRBV6-5 and TRBJ2-1; TRBD1 or TRBD2 may be the D gene (5 bases each). Germline V gene data show CDR1 as MNHEY and CDR2 as SVGAGI. Between the trimmed V and J ends, which lost 10 bases and 0 bases, there was a span of 13 bases. This CDR3 comprises 14 residues. Here the CDR3 DNA reads TGTGCCACCCGGGCTGGGGGCTCCTACAATGAGCAGTTCTTC. Encoded protein: CATRAGGSYNEQFF.

J is TRBJ2-3 and V is TRBV11-1, with 7 bases fitting TRBD2. With V trimmed by 6 bases and J by 1 base, 7 bases remained unmatched. Germline CDR1 and CDR2: SGHAT and FQDESV (reference sequence). The CDR3 contains 15 residues. CDR3 amino acids: CASRSGGRGTDTQYF. Written as DNA, the CDR3 is TGTGCCAGCAGATCGGGCGGGAGAGGCACAGATACGCAGTATTTT.

The chain couples TRBV27 to TRBJ1-2; weak D call: TRBD1 (6 bases). V was pared by 6 bases and J by 7 bases, with 18 bases between. Germline V gives CDR1 MNHEY, CDR2 SMNVEV (reference sequence). This CDR3 spans 14 amino acids. This CDR3 reads CASSRGAGERGYTF. Here the CDR3 DNA reads TGTGCCAGCAGCCGAGGGGCAGGGGAACGTGGCTACACCTTC.

V is TRBV7-9 and J is TRBJ1-1, with 8 bases fitting TRBD1. The CDR3 has 17 amino acids. The junction had 15 bases not matched to a gene; V was cut back by 5 bases and J by 4 bases. CDR1 is SEHNR and CDR2 is FQNEAQ in the germline V gene (reference sequence). Here the CDR3 reads CASSRFSGTGEVTEAFF. CDR3 DNA: TGTGCCAGCAGCCGATTTTCCGGGACAGGCGAGGTCACTGAAGCTTTCTTT.

The chain has TRBV10-2 and TRBJ1-1; D is unresolved. CDR3 length equals 13 residues. Trimming shortened V by 3 bases and J by 3 bases, and 8 bases separated the two germline ends. CDR1 and CDR2 from the germline V gene are WSHSY and SAAADI. DNA for the CDR3: TGCGCCAGCAGTGATTATCCGGACACTGAAGCTTTCTTT. Protein product: CASSDYPDTEAFF.

The V call is TRBV5-4, the J call TRBJ2-3; no definite D call. Germline V gene data show CDR1 as SGHNT and CDR2 as YYREEE (reference sequence). The ends were cut back, 0 bases at V and 0 bases at J, with 8 bases in the middle. The CDR3 consists of 15 residues. CDR3 sequence: CASSLDPLSTDTQYF. For the CDR3, the DNA is TGTGCCAGCAGCTTGGACCCCCTGAGCACAGATACGCAGTATTTT.

The CDR3 loop reads CATAQGGTNEKLFF. The CDR3 nucleotides are TGTGCCACCGCCCAAGGAGGGACTAATGAAAAACTGTTTTTT. V gene TRBV19 combines with J gene TRBJ1-4; the D is unclear. V lost 10 bases and J lost 2, with 14 bases in between. CDR1 and CDR2 (germline): LNHDA, SQIVND (reference sequence). The CDR3 covers 14 residues.

V and J are TRBV14 and TRBJ1-2; no reliable D call. Germline V gene sequence: CDR1 SGHDN, CDR2 FVKESK. The V end lost 0 bases, the J end lost 5 bases, and 10 bases lay between the germline ends. The CDR3 has 14 amino acids. CDR3 amino acids: CASSQDPHSYGYTF. CDR3 bases: TGTGCCAGCAGCCAAGATCCCCACAGTTATGGCTACACCTTC.

This clone was counted only a few times. This same CDR3 is encoded by further DNA sequences in the sample. The chain recombines TRBV7-9 with TRBJ2-7; 7 nucleotides line up with TRBD1. V lost 0 bases and J lost 2; bases outside the gene matches: 4. CDR1 and CDR2 from the germline V gene are SEHNR and FQNEAQ (reference sequence). The CDR3 contains 15 residues. Here the CDR3 DNA reads TGTGCCAGCAGCTTAGCGGGGACAGAAGCCTACGAGCAGTACTTC. Its translation: CASSLAGTEAYEQYF.

The chain recombines TRBV19 with TRBJ2-7; D ambiguous. V lost 1 base and J lost 1, with 2 bases in between. Germline V CDR1 and CDR2: LNHDA, SQIVND (reference sequence). CDR3 length: 12 amino acids. CDR3 sequence: CASSIGSYEQYF. Here the CDR3 DNA reads TGTGCCAGTAGTATAGGTTCCTACGAGCAGTACTTC.

This chain connects TRBV5-4 to TRBJ1-2, with 7 bases fitting TRBD1. The CDR3 has 14 amino acids. Germline-derived CDR1 and CDR2 are SGHNT and YYREEE (reference sequence). V was clipped by 4 bases and J by 0 bases; unmatched bases: 3. CDR3 amino acids: CASSTDRANYGYTF. CDR3 sequence (DNA): TGTGCCAGCAGCACCGACAGGGCTAACTATGGCTACACCTTC.

Details on this clone: The junction departs from germline at one end; a sequencing error may be responsible. The gene calls are TRBV7-7 and TRBJ1-1, with D uncertain. Germline CDR1 and CDR2: SSHAT and FNYEAQ (reference sequence). The CDR3 contains 13 residues. CDR3 in DNA: TGTGCTAGCAGCTTAGACTTGAACACTGAAGCTTTCTTT. Encoded protein: CASSLDLNTEAFF.

This chain uses TRBV27 with TRBJ2-5, with D unresolved. The CDR3 is 13 residues long. The V gene lost 2 bases and the J gene lost 4 bases, with 8 bases spanning the gap. Germline CDR1 and CDR2: MNHEY and SMNVEV (reference sequence). CDR3: CASSLKGAETQYF. CDR3 DNA sequence: TGTGCCAGCAGTTTAAAAGGTGCAGAGACCCAGTACTTC.

CDR3 nucleotide sequence: TGTGCCAGCAGTCTAGTGCAGGGGACGCGGTACGAGCAGTACTTC. The encoded protein is CASSLVQGTRYEQYF. V and J are TRBV27 and TRBJ2-7, with D possibly TRBD1 on 6 matching bases. Trimming pared 5 bases from V and 4 bases from J, leaving 18 bases between. This CDR3 has 15 residues. Germline V gene data show CDR1 as MNHEY and CDR2 as SMNVEV (reference sequence).

The chain has TRBV19 and TRBJ2-1, with D possibly matching TRBD2 (6 bases). This CDR3 spans 15 amino acids. The germline gives CDR1 LNHDA, CDR2 SQIVND (reference sequence). Trimming stripped 2 bases from V and 6 bases from J, with 14 bases between. This CDR3 is CASSISAEGFNEQFF. For the CDR3, the DNA is TGTGCCAGTAGTATATCAGCGGAGGGGTTCAATGAGCAGTTCTTC.

The chain links TRBV6-5 to TRBJ2-3, with TRBD2 as a possible D gene (6 bases). CDR1 is MNHEY, CDR2 SVGAGI, per germline. The CDR3 contains 14 residues. Trimming stripped 8 bases from V and 4 bases from J, with 16 bases between. The CDR3 here is CASRGSARSDTQYF. The CDR3, as DNA: TGTGCCAGCCGGGGGTCAGCAAGGTCAGATACGCAGTATTTT.

The chain carries TRBV27 and TRBJ2-1, with a possible D match to TRBD2 (5 bases). CDR1 is MNHEY, CDR2 SMNVEV, per germline (reference sequence). The CDR3 covers 15 residues. V was clipped by 4 bases and J by 1 base, with 11 bases between them. CDR3 residues: CASSSALDSYNEQFF. CDR3 coding DNA: TGTGCCAGCAGTTCTGCACTAGATTCCTACAATGAGCAGTTCTTC.